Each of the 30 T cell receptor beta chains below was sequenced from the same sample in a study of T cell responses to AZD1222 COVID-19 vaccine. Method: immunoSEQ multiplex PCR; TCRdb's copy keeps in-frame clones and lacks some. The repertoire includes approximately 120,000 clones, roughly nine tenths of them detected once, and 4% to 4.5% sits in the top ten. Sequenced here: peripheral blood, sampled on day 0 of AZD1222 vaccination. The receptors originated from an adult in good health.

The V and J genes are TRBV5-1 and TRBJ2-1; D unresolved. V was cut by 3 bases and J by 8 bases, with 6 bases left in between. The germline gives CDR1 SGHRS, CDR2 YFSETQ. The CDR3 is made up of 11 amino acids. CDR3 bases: TGCGCCAGCAGCTCCCAATATGAGCAGTTCTTC. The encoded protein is CASSSQYEQFF.

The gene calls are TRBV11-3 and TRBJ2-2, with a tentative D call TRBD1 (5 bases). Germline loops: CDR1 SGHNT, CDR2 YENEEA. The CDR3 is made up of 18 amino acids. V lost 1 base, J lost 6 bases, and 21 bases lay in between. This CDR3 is CASSLGGWGLAYSGELFF. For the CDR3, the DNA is TGTGCCAGCAGCTTAGGAGGTTGGGGCCTCGCGTATTCCGGGGAGCTGTTTTTT.

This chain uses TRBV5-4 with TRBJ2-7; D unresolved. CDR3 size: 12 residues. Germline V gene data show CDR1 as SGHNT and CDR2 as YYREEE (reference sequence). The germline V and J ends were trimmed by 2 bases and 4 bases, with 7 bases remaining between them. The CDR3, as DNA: TGTGCCAGCAGCTTAGATGGGTACGAGCAGTACTTC. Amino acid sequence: CASSLDGYEQYF.

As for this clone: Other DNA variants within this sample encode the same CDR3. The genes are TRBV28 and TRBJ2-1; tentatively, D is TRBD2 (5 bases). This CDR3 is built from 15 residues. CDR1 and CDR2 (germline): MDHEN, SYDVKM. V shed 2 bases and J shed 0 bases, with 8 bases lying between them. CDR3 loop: CASSLGGSSYNEQFF. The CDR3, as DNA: TGTGCCAGCAGTTTAGGTGGGAGCTCCTACAATGAGCAGTTCTTC.

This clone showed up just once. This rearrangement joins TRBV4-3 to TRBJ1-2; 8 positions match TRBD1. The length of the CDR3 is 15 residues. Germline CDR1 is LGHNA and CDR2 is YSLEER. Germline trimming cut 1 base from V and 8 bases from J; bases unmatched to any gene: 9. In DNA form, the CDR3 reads TGCGCCAGCAGCCAAGGCACAGGGGGGGGATACGGCTACACCTTC. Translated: CASSQGTGGGYGYTF.

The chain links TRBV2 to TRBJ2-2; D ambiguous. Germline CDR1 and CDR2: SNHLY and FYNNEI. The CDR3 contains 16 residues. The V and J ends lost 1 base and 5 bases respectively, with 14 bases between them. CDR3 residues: CASSEVDVLGTGELFF. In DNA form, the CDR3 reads TGTGCCAGCAGTGAAGTGGATGTGCTAGGTACCGGGGAGCTGTTTTTT.

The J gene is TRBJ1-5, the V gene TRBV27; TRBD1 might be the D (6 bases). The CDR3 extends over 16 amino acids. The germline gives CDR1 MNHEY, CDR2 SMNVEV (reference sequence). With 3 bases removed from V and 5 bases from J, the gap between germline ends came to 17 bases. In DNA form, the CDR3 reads TGTGCCAGCAGTTTTGGTGGGGGGGGCTCGGATCAGCCCCAGCATTTT. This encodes CASSFGGGGSDQPQHF.

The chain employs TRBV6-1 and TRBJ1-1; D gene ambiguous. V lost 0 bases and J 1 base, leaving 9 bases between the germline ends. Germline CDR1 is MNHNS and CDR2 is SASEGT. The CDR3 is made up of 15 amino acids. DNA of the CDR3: TGTGCCAGCAGTGAAGCGAGCACCCCGAACACTGAAGCTTTCTTT. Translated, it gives CASSEASTPNTEAFF.

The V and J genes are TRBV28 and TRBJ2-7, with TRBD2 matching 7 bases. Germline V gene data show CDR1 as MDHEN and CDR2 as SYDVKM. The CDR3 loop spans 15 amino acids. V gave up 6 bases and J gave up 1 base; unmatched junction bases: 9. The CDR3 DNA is TGTGCCAGCAGACGCCGGGACTACTGGTCCTACGAGCAGTACTTC. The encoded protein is CASRRRDYWSYEQYF. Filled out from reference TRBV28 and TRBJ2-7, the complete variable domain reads DVKVTQSSRYLVKRTGEKVFLECVQDMDHENMFWYRQDPGLGLRLIYFSYDVKMKEKGDIPEGYSVSREKKERFSLILESASTNQTSMYLCASRRRDYWSYEQYFGPGTRLTVT.

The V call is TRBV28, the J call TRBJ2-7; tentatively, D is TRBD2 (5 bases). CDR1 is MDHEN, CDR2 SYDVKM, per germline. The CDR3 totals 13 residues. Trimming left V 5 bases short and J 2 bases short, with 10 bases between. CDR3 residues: CASSPTRAYEQYF. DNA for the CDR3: TGTGCCAGCAGTCCTACGAGGGCCTACGAGCAGTACTTC. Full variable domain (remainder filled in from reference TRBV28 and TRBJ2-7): DVKVTQSSRYLVKRTGEKVFLECVQDMDHENMFWYRQDPGLGLRLIYFSYDVKMKEKGDIPEGYSVSREKKERFSLILESASTNQTSMYLCASSPTRAYEQYFGPGTRLTVT.

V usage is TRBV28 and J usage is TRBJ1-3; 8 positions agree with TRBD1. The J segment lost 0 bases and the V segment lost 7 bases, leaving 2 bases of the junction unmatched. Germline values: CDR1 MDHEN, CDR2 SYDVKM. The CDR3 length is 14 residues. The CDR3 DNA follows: TGTGCCAGCAACACAGGGGGCTCTGGAAACACCATATATTTT. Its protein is CASNTGGSGNTIYF.

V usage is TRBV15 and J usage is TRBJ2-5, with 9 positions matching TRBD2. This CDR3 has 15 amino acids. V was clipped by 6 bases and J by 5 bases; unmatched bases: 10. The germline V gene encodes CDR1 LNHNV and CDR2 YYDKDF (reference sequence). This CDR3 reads CATRASGRLGETQYF. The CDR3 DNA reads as TGTGCCACCAGGGCAAGCGGGAGGCTCGGGGAGACCCAGTACTTC.

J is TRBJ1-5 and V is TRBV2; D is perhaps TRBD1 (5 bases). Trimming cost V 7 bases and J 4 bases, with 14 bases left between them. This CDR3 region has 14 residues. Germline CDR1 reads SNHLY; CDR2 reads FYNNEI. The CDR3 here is CASKRDGGNQPQHF. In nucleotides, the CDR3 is TGTGCCAGCAAAAGGGACGGGGGAAATCAGCCCCAGCATTTT.

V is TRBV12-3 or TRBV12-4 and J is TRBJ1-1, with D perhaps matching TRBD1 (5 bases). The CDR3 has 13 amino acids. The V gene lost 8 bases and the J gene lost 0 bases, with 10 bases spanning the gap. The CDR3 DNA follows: TGTGCCAGCTTGACAGCTTTGAACACTGAAGCTTTCTTT. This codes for CASLTALNTEAFF.

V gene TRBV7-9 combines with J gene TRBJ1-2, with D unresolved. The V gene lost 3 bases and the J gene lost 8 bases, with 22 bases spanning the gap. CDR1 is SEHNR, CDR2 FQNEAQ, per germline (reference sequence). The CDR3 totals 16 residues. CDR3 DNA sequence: TGTGCCAGCAGCTTCGGGATGACCCACGATATGTGGGGCTACACCTTC. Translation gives CASSFGMTHDMWGYTF.

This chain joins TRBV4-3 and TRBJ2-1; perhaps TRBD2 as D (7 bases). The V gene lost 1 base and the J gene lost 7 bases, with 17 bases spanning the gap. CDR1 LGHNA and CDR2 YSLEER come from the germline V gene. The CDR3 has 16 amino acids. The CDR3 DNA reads TGCGCCAGCAGCCAAGTTTGGACAGTCGGGGGGAATGAGCAGTTCTTC. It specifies CASSQVWTVGGNEQFF.

The CDR3 bases are TGTGCCAGCAGCTCTCGGACTAGCGGGGTCTATGAGCAGTTCTTC. Protein: CASSSRTSGVYEQFF. The chain employs TRBV13 and TRBJ2-1; 12 bases map to TRBD2. The CDR3 contains 15 residues. V dropped 4 bases and J dropped 8; count of bases not matched to a gene: 6. Germline V gives CDR1 PRHDT, CDR2 FYEKMQ (reference sequence). Combining the CDR3 with reference TRBV13 and TRBJ2-1 gives the whole variable domain AAGVIQSPRHLIKEKRETATLKCYPIPRHDTVYWYQQGPGQDPQFLISFYEKMQSDKGSIPDRFSAQQFSDYHSELNMSSLELGDSALYFCASSSRTSGVYEQFFGPGTRLTVL.

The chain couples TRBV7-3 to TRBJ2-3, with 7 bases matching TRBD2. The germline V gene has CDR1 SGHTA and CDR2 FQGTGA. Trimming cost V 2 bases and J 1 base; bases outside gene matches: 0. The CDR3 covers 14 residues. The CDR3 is CASSLAGGTDTQYF. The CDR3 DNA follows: TGTGCCAGCAGCTTAGCGGGAGGCACAGATACGCAGTATTTT.

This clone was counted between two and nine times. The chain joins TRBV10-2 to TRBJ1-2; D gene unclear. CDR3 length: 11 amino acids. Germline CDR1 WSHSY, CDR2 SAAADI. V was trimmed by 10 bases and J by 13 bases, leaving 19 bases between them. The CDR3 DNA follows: TGCGCCACGTGGGGTCGACTGGAGTCCACCTTC. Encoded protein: CATWGRLESTF.

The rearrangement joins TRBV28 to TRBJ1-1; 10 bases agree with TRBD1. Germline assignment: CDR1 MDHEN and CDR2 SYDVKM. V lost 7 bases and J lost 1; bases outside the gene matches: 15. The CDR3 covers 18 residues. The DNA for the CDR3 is TGTGCCAGCACCCCCCTCCGACAGGGGGCTTTTCGGAACACTGAAGCTTTCTTT. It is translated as CASTPLRQGAFRNTEAFF. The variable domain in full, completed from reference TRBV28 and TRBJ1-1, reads DVKVTQSSRYLVKRTGEKVFLECVQDMDHENMFWYRQDPGLGLRLIYFSYDVKMKEKGDIPEGYSVSREKKERFSLILESASTNQTSMYLCASTPLRQGAFRNTEAFFGQGTRLTVV.

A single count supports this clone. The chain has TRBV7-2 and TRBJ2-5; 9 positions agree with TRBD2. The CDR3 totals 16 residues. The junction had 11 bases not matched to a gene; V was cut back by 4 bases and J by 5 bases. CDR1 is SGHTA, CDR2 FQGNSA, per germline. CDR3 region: CASSSYVAGEVETQYF. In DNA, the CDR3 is TGTGCCAGCAGCTCGTATGTAGCGGGAGAGGTCGAGACCCAGTACTTC.

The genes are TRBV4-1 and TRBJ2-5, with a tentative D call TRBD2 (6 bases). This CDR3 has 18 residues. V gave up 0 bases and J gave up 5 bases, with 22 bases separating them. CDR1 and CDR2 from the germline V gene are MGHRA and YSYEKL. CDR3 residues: CASSQDFSGDAPWETQYF. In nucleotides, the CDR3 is TGCGCCAGCAGCCAAGACTTTTCGGGGGACGCCCCATGGGAGACCCAGTACTTC.

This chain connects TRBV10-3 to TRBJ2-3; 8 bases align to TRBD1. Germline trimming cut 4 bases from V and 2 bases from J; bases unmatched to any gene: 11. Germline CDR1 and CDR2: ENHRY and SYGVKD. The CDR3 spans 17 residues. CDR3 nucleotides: TGTGCCATCAGTGGGCCGCCGGGACAGGTCATCACAGATACGCAGTATTTT. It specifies CAISGPPGQVITDTQYF.

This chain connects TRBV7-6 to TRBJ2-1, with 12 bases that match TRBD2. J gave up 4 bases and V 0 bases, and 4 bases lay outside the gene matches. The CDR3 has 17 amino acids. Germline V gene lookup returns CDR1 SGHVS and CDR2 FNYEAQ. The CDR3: CASSLASSGGVYNEQFF. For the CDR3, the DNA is TGTGCCAGCAGCTTAGCGTCTAGCGGGGGGGTATACAATGAGCAGTTCTTC.

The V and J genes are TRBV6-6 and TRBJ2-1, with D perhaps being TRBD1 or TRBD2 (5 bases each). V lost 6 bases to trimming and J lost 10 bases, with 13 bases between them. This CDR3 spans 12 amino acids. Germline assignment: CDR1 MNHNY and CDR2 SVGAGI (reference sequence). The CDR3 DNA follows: TGTGCCAGCAGCCCACTAGGGGACGAGCAGTTCTTC. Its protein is CASSPLGDEQFF.

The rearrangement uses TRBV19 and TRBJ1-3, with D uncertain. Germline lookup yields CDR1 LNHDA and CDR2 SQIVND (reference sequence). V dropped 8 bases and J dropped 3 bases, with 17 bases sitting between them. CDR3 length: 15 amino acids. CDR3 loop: CASQKAEVGGNTIYF. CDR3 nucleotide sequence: TGTGCCAGTCAGAAGGCGGAGGTTGGTGGAAACACCATATATTTT.

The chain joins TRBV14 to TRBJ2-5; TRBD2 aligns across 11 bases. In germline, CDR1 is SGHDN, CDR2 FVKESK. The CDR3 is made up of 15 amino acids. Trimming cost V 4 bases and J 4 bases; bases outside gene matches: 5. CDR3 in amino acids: CASSRRLAGLETQYF. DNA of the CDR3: TGTGCCAGCAGCCGAAGACTAGCGGGGTTAGAGACCCAGTACTTC.

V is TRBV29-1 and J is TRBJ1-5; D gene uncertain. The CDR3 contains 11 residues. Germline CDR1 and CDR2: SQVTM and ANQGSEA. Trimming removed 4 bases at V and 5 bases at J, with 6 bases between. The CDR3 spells CSVGGDQPQHF. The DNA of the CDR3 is TGCAGCGTTGGGGGTGATCAGCCCCAGCATTTT.

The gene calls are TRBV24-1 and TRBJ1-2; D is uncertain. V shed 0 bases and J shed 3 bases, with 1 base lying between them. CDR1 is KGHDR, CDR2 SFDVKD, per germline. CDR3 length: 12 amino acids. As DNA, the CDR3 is TGTGCCACCAGTGATTTGTACTATGGCTACACCTTC. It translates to CATSDLYYGYTF.

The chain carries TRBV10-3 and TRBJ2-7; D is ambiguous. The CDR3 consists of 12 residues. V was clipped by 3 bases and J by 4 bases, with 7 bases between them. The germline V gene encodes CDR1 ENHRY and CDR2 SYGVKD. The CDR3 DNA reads TGTGCCATCAGTGATAAAGGTTACGAGCAGTACTTC. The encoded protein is CAISDKGYEQYF.